One sample yielded the 18 T cell receptor beta chains listed below, sequenced in a study of T-cell memory formation after mild COVID-19. Using its own MiXCR run on the 5' RACE reads, TCRdb lists one record per CDR3 protein. The sample yields 110,000 or so distinct CDR3 sequences, 22% seen once. Material for sequencing was PBMCs or a T cell subset sorted from them (not recorded which). Receptor source: a man between 18 and 29 years old who had mild COVID-19 (a few samples of this study predate the infection). Cell type and time point are not known.

There are a few counts of this clonotype. The genes are TRBV6-2 or TRBV6-3 and TRBJ1-2; a weak D match, TRBD1 (6 bases). The CDR3 runs to 13 residues. With 6 bases removed from V and 8 bases from J, the gap between germline ends came to 16 bases. Germline lookup yields CDR1 MNHEY and CDR2 SVGEGT. CDR3 DNA: TGTGCCAGCAGCCTCTATTACAGGGAAGGCTACACCTTC. Its translation is CASSLYYREGYTF.

The chain combines TRBV4-1 with TRBJ2-3; TRBD2 might be the D (5 bases). V lost 1 base and J lost 2, with 13 bases in between. Germline V gene data show CDR1 as MGHRA and CDR2 as YSYEKL. The CDR3 is made up of 16 amino acids. The CDR3 nucleotides read TGCGCCAGCAGCCAAGCACCGAACGGGGACACAGATACGCAGTATTTT. Amino acids: CASSQAPNGDTDTQYF.

Only a few counts were recorded for this clonotype. This rearrangement joins TRBV6-5 to TRBJ1-5; D may be TRBD1 (6 bases). The CDR3 contains 15 residues. V lost 5 bases, J lost 8 bases, and 19 bases lay in between. Per germline, CDR1 MNHEY and CDR2 SVGAGI. The DNA of the CDR3 is TGTGCCAGCAGTGAGGGGACACTCGGATGGGAGCCCCAGCATTTT. This encodes CASSEGTLGWEPQHF.

With respect to this clonotype: The junction does not match germline at one end; this may be a read error. The genes are TRBV27 and TRBJ1-1; D not certain. CDR1 MNHEY and CDR2 SMNVEV come from the germline V gene (reference sequence). The CDR3 contains 13 residues. CDR3 sequence (DNA): TGTGCCAGCAGTTTAGGCCGGAACGCTGAAGCTTTCTTT. As protein: CASSLGRNAEAFF.

J is TRBJ2-1 and V is TRBV7-2; D gene ambiguous. Germline V lookup: CDR1 SGHTA, CDR2 FQGNSA. The CDR3 consists of 15 residues. With 5 bases removed from V and 4 bases from J, the gap between germline ends came to 15 bases. The CDR3 loop reads CASSPLRTEYNEQFF. DNA for the CDR3: TGTGCCAGCAGCCCACTACGGACGGAATACAATGAGCAGTTCTTC.

This clonotype was seen a few times. V is TRBV6-2 or TRBV6-3 and J is TRBJ2-1; 10 bases are a match to TRBD2. Germline assignment: CDR1 MNHEY and CDR2 SVGEGT. Germline trimming cut 0 bases from V and 4 bases from J; bases unmatched to any gene: 18. The CDR3 spans 21 residues. CDR3 DNA: TGTGCCAGCAGTTACTCCACAGCTAGAGGTCGGCAGACTAGCGGGTACAATGAGCAGTTCTTC. Amino acid sequence: CASSYSTARGRQTSGYNEQFF.

This clonotype was observed a few times. The chain uses TRBV27 and TRBJ2-7; 10 bases line up with TRBD2. The germline CDR1 and CDR2 sequences are MNHEY and SMNVEV (reference sequence). The CDR3 runs to 15 residues. Unmatched junction bases numbered 5, after V lost 6 bases and J lost 0 bases. CDR3: CASRPTSGYSYEQYF. CDR3 coding DNA: TGTGCCAGCAGACCGACTAGCGGGTACTCCTACGAGCAGTACTTC.

The chain is built from TRBV9 and TRBJ2-2, with TRBD2 matching 15 bases. CDR1 is SGDLS and CDR2 is YYNGEE in the germline V gene. V gave up 3 bases and J gave up 7 bases; unmatched junction bases: 13. The CDR3 consists of 19 residues. CDR3 coding DNA: TGTGCCAGCAGCGCCGGACTCGGACTAGCGGGGGGGCCATACGGGGAGCTGTTTTTT. Translating it yields CASSAGLGLAGGPYGELFF.

The chain combines TRBV7-2 with TRBJ2-1; 9 positions agree with TRBD1. Germline V gene lookup returns CDR1 SGHTA and CDR2 FQGNSA. J lost 13 bases, V lost 1 base, and 5 bases had no gene match. This CDR3 spans 13 amino acids. CDR3 region: CASSLGTGDLQFF. In DNA, the CDR3 is TGTGCCAGCAGCTTAGGGACAGGGGATCTCCAGTTCTTC.

In this sample, this clonotype turned up a few times. This chain joins TRBV4-1 and TRBJ1-4; no clear D. This CDR3 is built from 13 residues. Germline assignment: CDR1 MGHRA and CDR2 YSYEKL. V was shortened by 3 bases and J by 8 bases, with 10 bases between the two germline ends. The CDR3 sequence is CASSQGNEEKLFF. CDR3 bases: TGCGCCAGCAGCCAGGGGAATGAAGAAAAACTGTTTTTT.

This clonotype was seen a few times. The chain carries TRBV11-2 and TRBJ2-5; TRBD2 matches 10 bases. This CDR3 spans 16 amino acids. From germline, CDR1 is SGHAT and CDR2 FQNNGV. V was pared by 5 bases and J by 0 bases, with 6 bases of the junction left unmatched. The CDR3 sequence: CASSPETSGYQETQYF. Here the CDR3 DNA reads TGTGCCAGCAGCCCAGAGACTAGCGGGTACCAAGAGACCCAGTACTTC. The complete variable domain, with remaining parts taken from reference TRBV11-2 and TRBJ2-5, reads EAGVAQSPRYKIIEKRQSVAFWCNPISGHATLYWYQQILGQGPKLLIQFQNNGVVDDSQLPKDRFSAERLKGVDSTLKIQPAKLEDSAVYLCASSPETSGYQETQYFGPGTRLLVL.

The CDR3 nucleotides read TGTGCCAGCAGCCGGACTTACAATGAGCAGTTCTTC. As protein: CASSRTYNEQFF. The V call is TRBV11-2, the J call TRBJ2-1, with D perhaps TRBD2 (5 bases). The CDR3 consists of 12 residues. Germline lookup yields CDR1 SGHAT and CDR2 FQNNGV. Trimming removed 5 bases at V and 4 bases at J, with 6 bases between.

This clonotype was observed a handful of times. The J gene is TRBJ1-2, the V gene TRBV27; 7 nucleotides match TRBD1. This CDR3 has 13 residues. Germline lookup yields CDR1 MNHEY and CDR2 SMNVEV (reference sequence). Trimming removed 8 bases from V and 5 bases from J; junction bases left unmatched: 8. The chain's CDR3 is CASWGQPLYGYTF. CDR3 DNA sequence: TGTGCCAGCTGGGGACAGCCCTTATATGGCTACACCTTC.

This clonotype turned up a few times. The chain combines TRBV29-1 with TRBJ2-7; possibly TRBD1 for D (6 bases). The CDR3 totals 13 residues. Germline V lookup: CDR1 SQVTM, CDR2 ANQGSEA. V was clipped by 4 bases and J by 1 base, with 11 bases between them. CDR3 region: CSVGSGVSYEQYF. Written as DNA, the CDR3 is TGCAGCGTTGGATCAGGGGTATCCTACGAGCAGTACTTC.

This chain connects TRBV12-3 or TRBV12-4 to TRBJ1-1; the D is unclear. This CDR3 is 14 amino acids long. Trimming stripped 7 bases from V and 0 bases from J, with 12 bases between. The DNA for the CDR3 is TGTGCCAGCATCTCAGCAGACATGAACACTGAAGCTTTCTTT. Translation gives CASISADMNTEAFF.

The genes are TRBV7-9 and TRBJ2-2, with 8 bases aligning to TRBD1. V shed 7 bases and J 3 bases; nucleotides not matched to a gene: 7. The CDR3 is made up of 15 amino acids. Germline assignment: CDR1 SEHNR and CDR2 FQNEAQ (reference sequence). In nucleotides, the CDR3 is TGTGCCAGCAACGGACAGGGTCAGGACACCGGGGAGCTGTTTTTT. It specifies CASNGQGQDTGELFF.

This chain connects TRBV5-6 to TRBJ2-1; D perhaps matches TRBD1 (5 bases). V gave up 0 bases and J gave up 9 bases, with 13 bases separating them. The CDR3 has 14 amino acids. Germline values: CDR1 SGHDT, CDR2 YYEEEE. The CDR3 region is CASSLVPQGGEQFF. Here the CDR3 DNA reads TGTGCCAGCAGCTTGGTCCCTCAGGGCGGTGAGCAGTTCTTC.

This clonotype was counted a few times. The chain employs TRBV27 and TRBJ2-3; D not certain. The CDR3 is 16 residues long. The V gene's germline CDR1 is MNHEY and CDR2 SMNVEV (reference sequence). Between the trimmed V and J ends, which lost 3 bases and 0 bases, there was a span of 13 bases. The CDR3 nucleotides are TGTGCCAGCAGTTTCCTGGGCAGAACTAGCACAGATACGCAGTATTTT. It specifies CASSFLGRTSTDTQYF.